These T cell receptor beta chains were read from a single sample in a study of blood T cell repertoires in COVID-19. Measured with immunoSEQ multiplex PCR; TCRdb has only the in-frame clones, and not every one. The data hold some 320,000 clones, with about 87% observed a single time. The sequencing input was peripheral blood. Receptors were obtained from a woman in her thirties who had recovered from COVID-19. Each CDR3 is given with its conserved first and last residue. Fields, in order: D gene, V gene, clone size, J gene, CDR3 protein, CDR3 DNA. The D gene is left open where the match is weak. Some rows have no size entry. The others give once, few or many, or a class for an expanded clone.

>-|TRBV19|once|TRBJ2-1
CASSIVGLAQYNEQFF
TGTGCCAGTAGTATAGTAGGGCTAGCCCAGTACAATGAGCAGTTCTTC
>-|TRBV5-6|once|TRBJ2-2
CASSPPRNTGELFF
TGTGCCAGCAGCCCCCCGAGAAACACCGGGGAGCTGTTTTTT
>-|TRBV10-3|-|TRBJ1-6
CAISESAVNSPLHF
TGTGCCATCAGTGAGTCGGCAGTAAATTCACCCCTCCACTTT
>TRBD1|TRBV4-1|-|TRBJ1-2
CASSQGDREDYGYTF
TGCGCCAGCAGCCAAGGTGACAGGGAAGACTATGGCTACACCTTC
>TRBD2|TRBV4-2|-|TRBJ2-3
CASSQATAGSTDTQYF
TGTGCCAGCAGCCAAGCGACAGCGGGGAGCACAGATACGCAGTATTTT
>TRBD1|TRBV6-5|-|TRBJ2-7
CATKQGVYEQYF
TGTGCCACAAAACAGGGGGTTTACGAGCAGTACTTC
>-|TRBV19|-|TRBJ1-3
CASLGVSGNTIYF
TGTGCCTCCTTAGGGGTATCTGGAAACACCATATATTTT
>-|TRBV2|-|TRBJ2-1
CASTRAEAYNEQFF
TGTGCCAGCACCCGAGCGGAGGCCTACAATGAGCAGTTCTTC
>TRBD2|TRBV7-2|-|TRBJ2-7
CASSLARLAAGEQYF
TGTGCCAGCAGCTTGGCCAGACTAGCGGCGGGCGAGCAGTACTTC
>-|TRBV5-1|-|TRBJ2-7
CASSLAASTSYEQYF
TGCGCCAGCAGCTTGGCCGCCAGTACCTCCTACGAGCAGTACTTC
>-|TRBV24-1|-|TRBJ2-7
CATSGFWVRLPGSYEQYF
TGTGCCACCAGTGGGTTTTGGGTCCGGCTCCCAGGCTCCTACGAGCAGTACTTC
>-|TRBV5-4|-|TRBJ2-2
CASSEGGGELFF
TGTGCCAGCAGCGAAGGGGGCGGGGAGCTGTTTTTT
>TRBD2|TRBV5-1|-|TRBJ2-3
CASRELAGADTQYF
TGCGCCAGCAGGGAACTAGCGGGGGCCGATACGCAGTATTTT
>-|TRBV19|-|TRBJ2-5
CASSAATSGETQYF
TGTGCCAGTAGTGCCGCCACTAGTGGGGAGACCCAGTACTTC
>-|TRBV6-1|-|TRBJ1-3
CASSEAIRLRQFW
TGTGCCAGCAGTGAAGCTATACGCCTCCGACAGTTTTGG
>TRBD2|TRBV5-4|-|TRBJ2-6
CASTPAGVGSGANVLTF
TGTGCCAGCACCCCGGCGGGGGTCGGCTCTGGGGCCAACGTCCTGACTTTC
>TRBD1|TRBV4-2|once|TRBJ1-5
CASSQAGTANSNQPQHF
TGTGCCAGCAGCCAAGCCGGGACAGCGAATAGCAATCAGCCCCAGCATTTT
>TRBD1|TRBV7-2|-|TRBJ2-7
CASSGRDRGSYEQYF
TGTGCCAGCAGCGGAAGGGACAGGGGATCCTACGAGCAGTACTTC
>-|TRBV5-1|-|TRBJ1-1
CASSLVVGDTEAFF
TGCGCCAGCAGCTTGGTGGTGGGAGACACTGAAGCTTTCTTT
>TRBD1|TRBV19|-|TRBJ2-4
CASSVQGGKNIQYF
TGTGCCAGTAGTGTACAGGGGGGCAAAAACATTCAGTACTTC
>-|TRBV6-2/TRBV6-3|-|TRBJ1-1
CASSYFPPGRDVAFF
TGTGCCAGCAGTTACTTTCCCCCTGGGAGGGATGTGGCTTTCTTT
>TRBD1|TRBV14|many|TRBJ1-1
CASSAAGGYTEAFF
TGTGCCAGCAGCGCCGCAGGGGGGTACACTGAAGCTTTCTTT
>TRBD2|TRBV28|-|TRBJ2-7
CASSLVLSGLAGGLAYEQYF
TGTGCCAGCAGTTTGGTACTCAGTGGGCTAGCGGGGGGGTTGGCCTACGAGCAGTACTTC
>TRBD2|TRBV2|-|TRBJ2-5
CASSETSGGRETQYF
TGTGCCAGCAGTGAGACTAGCGGGGGTCGGGAGACCCAGTACTTC
>TRBD1|TRBV7-9|once|TRBJ1-2
CASSVTGGYYGYTF
TGTGCCAGCAGCGTGACAGGGGGCTACTATGGCTACACCTTC
>-|TRBV6-2/TRBV6-3|-|TRBJ1-5
CASSPSAGNSNQPQHF
TGTGCCAGCAGCCCTTCCGCGGGGAATAGCAATCAGCCCCAGCATTTT
>-|TRBV21-1|few|TRBJ2-2
CASNSGVKGELFF
TGTGCCAGCAACAGCGGGGTCAAGGGGGAGCTGTTTTTT
>-|TRBV28|-|TRBJ1-4
CASSPGGSRSEKLFF
TGTGCCAGCAGCCCCGGAGGGAGCAGGAGTGAAAAACTGTTTTTT
>-|TRBV11-3|-|TRBJ2-2
CASSLANTGELFF
TGTGCCAGCAGCTTAGCTAACACCGGGGAGCTGTTTTTT
>TRBD2|TRBV27|-|TRBJ2-1
CASSSGLAGGQRYNEQFF
TGTGCCAGCAGTTCGGGACTAGCGGGGGGGCAAAGATACAATGAGCAGTTCTTC
>-|TRBV5-3|-|TRBJ1-2
CARSGTQRRDGYTF
TGTGCCAGAAGCGGCACACAGAGGAGGGATGGCTACACCTTC
>-|TRBV7-3|-|TRBJ2-1
CASRLGAEGEQFF
TGTGCCAGTCGGCTAGGGGCTGAAGGTGAGCAGTTCTTC
>-|TRBV5-1|few|TRBJ1-3
CASSTTGKSGNTIYF
TGCGCCAGCAGCACTACAGGGAAATCTGGAAACACCATATATTTT
>-|TRBV5-5|-|TRBJ1-4
CASSFAPREKLFF
TGTGCCAGCAGCTTTGCCCCGAGGGAAAAACTGTTTTTT
>-|TRBV7-9|-|TRBJ1-6
CASSRRGPNYNSPLHF
TGTGCCAGCAGCAGGAGGGGCCCCAACTATAATTCACCCCTCCACTTT
>TRBD2|TRBV6-2/TRBV6-3|-|TRBJ2-3
CASSTRLAGKTDTQYF
TGTGCCAGCAGTACCAGACTAGCGGGAAAGACAGATACGCAGTATTTT
>-|TRBV9|-|TRBJ2-1
CASSGGGTYNEQFF
TGTGCCAGCAGCGGCGGAGGAACCTACAATGAGCAGTTCTTC
>-|TRBV28|-|TRBJ2-2
CASSFLAELNTGELFF
-
>TRBD1|TRBV10-1|-|TRBJ2-7
CASRGDRDEQYF
TGCGCCAGCAGGGGAGACAGGGACGAGCAGTACTTC
>-|TRBV2|-|TRBJ2-7
CASSDIDKSYEQYF
TGTGCCAGCAGTGACATCGACAAATCCTACGAGCAGTACTTC